The 4 T cell receptor beta chains below come from one sample, sequenced in a study of shared clonotypes between healthy human individuals. Sequenced by immunoSEQ multiplex PCR; TCRdb stores in-frame clones only, minus some. Of approximately 510,000 clones listed, approximately 85% are singletons. The sequencing sample was made of PBMCs. All receptors derive from a woman in her thirties or forties in good health. Some clones in this sample may be carry-over from other donors' samples.

The rearrangement joins TRBV28 to TRBJ1-5; D call uncertain. CDR1 and CDR2 from the germline V gene are MDHEN and SYDVKM. V was shortened by 2 bases and J by 2 bases, with 7 bases between the two germline ends. This CDR3 has 14 amino acids. The CDR3 DNA sequence: TGTGCCAGCAGTTTAGTGGTAGGCAATCAGCCCCAGCATTTT. Amino acid sequence: CASSLVVGNQPQHF.

This chain links TRBV28 with TRBJ2-3; D uncertain. The CDR3 is 14 amino acids. V was clipped by 7 bases and J by 2 bases, with 13 bases between them. Germline V gives CDR1 MDHEN, CDR2 SYDVKM. The CDR3 DNA reads TGTGCCAGCACCCCGACACTCTCCACAGATACGCAGTATTTT. Amino acids: CASTPTLSTDTQYF.

In this sample, this clone turned up once. The chain links TRBV6-6 to TRBJ2-1, with 9 nucleotides matching TRBD2. The J segment lost 6 bases and the V segment lost 6 bases, leaving 12 bases of the junction unmatched. CDR1 and CDR2 from the germline V gene are MNHNY and SVGAGI (reference sequence). This CDR3 spans 16 amino acids. CDR3 bases: TGTGCCAGCAGGCCCCAATTAGCGGGAGTTTTCAATGAGCAGTTCTTC. This sequence encodes CASRPQLAGVFNEQFF.

On this clone itself: This sample includes further DNA sequences coding for the same CDR3. V gene TRBV2 combines with J gene TRBJ2-3, with a tentative D call TRBD1 (5 bases). Germline CDR1 and CDR2: SNHLY and FYNNEI. V was clipped by 4 bases and J by 1 base, with 6 bases between them. The CDR3 contains 13 residues. Here the CDR3 DNA reads TGTGCCAGCAGTGGCAGGGGCACAGATACGCAGTATTTT. Translation: CASSGRGTDTQYF. The full variable domain, with the rest looked up from reference TRBV2 and TRBJ2-3, is EPEVTQTPSHQVTQMGQEVILRCVPISNHLYFYWYRQILGQKVEFLVSFYNNEISEKSEIFDDQFSVERPDGSNFTLKIRSTKLEDSAMYFCASSGRGTDTQYFGPGTRLTVL.